The following is a T cell receptor beta chain sequence with its context. No antigen is known for it. Sequencing used immunoSEQ multiplex PCR; TCRdb keeps in-frame clones, though not all of them. The table records some 170,000 clones, approximately 86% of them present only once. Donors came from a validation cohort of over 100 subjects, distinct from the first 666-subject cohort. This entry comes from a study of cytomegalovirus exposure and HLA in healthy donors. Findings and limits, study-wide: Subsequent analysis found a tendency for first-cohort TCR clusters to co-occur within the 90 to 150 validation repertoires. The listing of 150 or so TCR beta chains classed them as cytomegalovirus-associated.

The sequenced sample consisted of PBMCs. The clonotype was recovered from a man aged 18 to 30 in good health and CMV-seropositive.

The CDR3 DNA sequence: TGTGCCAGCAGGGTACGGGTACAGCAGTTCTTC. Its translation: CASRVRVQQFF. The rearrangement uses TRBV2 and TRBJ2-1; D is ambiguous. V dropped 6 bases and J dropped 11 bases, with 11 bases sitting between them. There are 11 residues in the CDR3. Germline V gene data show CDR1 as SNHLY and CDR2 as FYNNEI.